One TCR beta chain is described in this entry. No antigen is known for it. The sample belongs to a study of T cell responses to AZD1222 COVID-19 vaccine. Whole-study findings and limits: Regions 160-218 and 743-854 held dominance among vaccine-associated CD4 TCRs, which spanned spike. Baseline serology detected seropositivity in only six or seven AZD1222 recipients.

With 10 bases removed from V and 4 bases from J, the gap between germline ends came to 22 bases. The germline gives CDR1 LNHDA, CDR2 SQIVND (reference sequence). The CDR3 is made up of 15 amino acids. Some clones are missing from TCRdb's copy, which holds only in-frame ones; the method was immunoSEQ multiplex PCR. Of more than 140,000 clones detected, over 85% appear once; the ten largest clones hold less than 0.95%. The V and J genes are TRBV19 and TRBJ1-2; the D gene is possibly TRBD1 (6 bases). The receptor comes from an adult in good health. Sequenced material: peripheral blood, taken on day 0 of MenACWY control vaccination. CDR3 in amino acids: CATESRGAFSYGYTF. The DNA of the CDR3 is TGTGCCACCGAGAGTCGGGGGGCTTTCAGCTATGGCTACACCTTC.